This entry describes one T cell receptor (beta chain). The sort gate was single viable CD3+CD4+CD8-CD45RO+ cells for memory CD4+ T cells. The data stem from a study of memory CD4+ T cells and cytomegalovirus serostatus. Data came from immunoSEQ multiplex PCR; TCRdb stores just in-frame clones and leaves some out. The data hold some 65,000 clones, with roughly 75% observed a single time. Germline V lookup: CDR1 SGHDT, CDR2 YYEEEE. CDR3 length equals 12 residues. The germline V and J ends were trimmed by 4 bases and 5 bases, with 6 bases remaining between them. This TCR was recovered from an adult in good health and CMV-seronegative. Some clones in this sample may be carry-over from other donors' samples. Sequenced sample: memory CD4+ T cells from blood. This rearrangement joins TRBV5-6 to TRBJ2-2; D remains ambiguous. For the CDR3, the DNA is TGTGCCAGCAGCCCTAGTACCGGGGAGCTGTTTTTT. This encodes CASSPSTGELFF. Variable domain in full (rest from reference TRBV5-6 and TRBJ2-2): DAGVTQSPTHLIKTRGQQVTLRCSPKSGHDTVSWYQQALGQGPQFIFQYYEEEERQRGNFPDRFSGHQFPNYSSELNVNALLLGDSALYLCASSPSTGELFFGEGSRLTVL.